This T cell receptor beta chain was recovered during a study of T cell changes during pregnancy in multiple sclerosis. TCRdb's table, derived via immunoSEQ multiplex PCR, lists solely in-frame clones and lacks some. Of 65,000 to 85,000 clones listed, approximately 89% are singletons. Sequenced here: peripheral blood, sampled in the second trimester of pregnancy. This receptor was identified in a female donor with multiple sclerosis, enrolled in a pregnancy study.

CDR3 region: CASSLYVSSGNTIYF. CDR3 DNA sequence: TGTGCCAGCAGCTTGTATGTGAGCTCTGGAAACACCATATATTTT. The rearrangement joins TRBV5-4 to TRBJ1-3; D is uncertain. CDR3 length: 15 amino acids. The V end lost 1 base, the J end lost 0 bases, and 8 bases lay between the germline ends. Germline assignment: CDR1 SGHNT and CDR2 YYREEE (reference sequence).